This entry concerns a single T cell receptor beta chain. This receptor's antigen is unknown. Nothing much larger sits one base from this clone, and base qualities are not available. This entry is derived from a study of blood T cell repertoires in COVID-19 (TCRdb year 2020). About the study as a whole: The collaborator samples originated in the United States, Italy and Spain and spanned the acute and convalescent phases of COVID-19. The repertoires were released in a freely available public database meant as a resource for research on the immune response to SARS-CoV-2. The material from the prospective study consisted of cDNA or gDNA derived from T cells, B-cell-depleted T cells, or PBMCs. A de-identified subject ID, COVID-19 status, age in years and sex were almost always included in the sample metadata. The samples were drawn from two sources: the first 160 participants of the ongoing ImmuneRACE study, and 950 to 1,500 subjects contributed by 6 global collaborators. HLA class I and class II types, where available, came from metadata supplied by the sample provider rather than from assay-based typing. Deeply sampled blood TCRbeta repertoires from subjects exposed to, actively infected with, or recovered from COVID-19 were included in the dataset. Beyond this particular receptor, the publication reports: The quantity of clinical and demographic metadata differed by source and by participant and was supplied without curation.

The collaborating institutions used their own protocols to collect whole blood in K2EDTA tubes. Collaborator samples were shipped for TCRbeta analysis as frozen whole blood, isolated PBMCs, or DNA extracted from either sample type. The immunoSEQ Assay, a bias-controlled multiplex PCR, was used to amplify TCRbeta CDR3 regions from genomic DNA. On the study's bioinformatics: The number of nucleated cells in each sample was estimated by amplification of reference gene primers within the assay. To quantify the absolute abundance of each unique TCRbeta CDR3 rearrangement, sequence reads were collapsed and filtered. For each sample, productive Simpson clonality was calculated as the square root of Simpson's diversity index across productive rearrangements. Drawn from immuneACCESS, this table holds only the in-frame rearrangements with V and J called that TCRdb kept. Clones are partly lost; checked studies trace under half to an unresolved V gene and leave the rest unexplained. The DNA was the basis for D and trimming; V, J and clone size are from that table. The sample table lists hundreds of thousands of clones, roughly 84% of them with a count of one. The ten largest clones represent 6% to 9.5% of the sample.

This receptor was obtained from a woman aged 50 to 60 with acute or convalescent COVID-19. Source material: peripheral blood.

The DNA sequence follows: TGTGCCAGCAGCGACACTGACAGGGGGGGTAATTCACCCCTCCACTTT. It codes for CASSDTDRGGNSPLHF. This sequence uses TRBV7-2 and TRBJ1-6; 9 junctional bases match TRBD1. CDR1 and CDR2, looked up from the germline V gene, are SGHTA and FQGNSA. V loses 5 bases at its end and J loses 6 bases; junction bases beyond the gene matches: 8. Reading from cysteine to phenylalanine, the CDR3 counts 16 amino acids. Only the CDR3 DNA is retained, 48 bases long and in frame from the first base.